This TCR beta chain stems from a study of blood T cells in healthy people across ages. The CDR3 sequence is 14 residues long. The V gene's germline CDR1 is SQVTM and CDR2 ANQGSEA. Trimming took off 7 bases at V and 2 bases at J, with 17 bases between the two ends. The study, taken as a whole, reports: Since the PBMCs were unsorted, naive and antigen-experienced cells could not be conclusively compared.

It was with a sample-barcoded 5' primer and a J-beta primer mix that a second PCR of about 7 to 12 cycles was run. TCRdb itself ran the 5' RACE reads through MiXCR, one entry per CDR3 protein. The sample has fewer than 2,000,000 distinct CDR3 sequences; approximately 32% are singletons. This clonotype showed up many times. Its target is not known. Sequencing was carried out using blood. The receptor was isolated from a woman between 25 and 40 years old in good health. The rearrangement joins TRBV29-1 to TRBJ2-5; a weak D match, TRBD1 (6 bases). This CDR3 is CSGSNRDLQETQYF. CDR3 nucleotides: TGCAGCGGGTCCAACAGGGACCTTCAAGAGACCCAGTACTTC.